These 24 T cell receptor beta chains were sequenced from one sample in a study of OX40 agonist ivuxolimab in advanced cancers. This table comes from immunoSEQ multiplex PCR, and its TCRdb copy is limited to in-frame clones, with some not included. This sample yields about 16,000 clones, of which more than 70% are seen a single time; approximately 0.7% belongs to the top ten. The sequenced sample was CD4+ or CD8+ T cells sorted from blood, obtained in a trial of the OX40 agonist ivuxolimab. All receptors derive from an adult with an advanced solid tumor such as melanoma, head and neck, liver or kidney cancer.

There are a few counts of this clone. The chain carries TRBV10-3 and TRBJ1-2; a weak D match, TRBD1 (5 bases). The CDR3 length is 15 residues. Germline lookup yields CDR1 ENHRY and CDR2 SYGVKD. V lost 5 bases and J lost 6, with 19 bases in between. The CDR3 DNA reads TGTGCCATCAGTCCAACGGGGGGAAGAACCGATGGCTACACCTTC. Amino acid sequence: CAISPTGGRTDGYTF.

This clone was counted a single time. The DNA of the CDR3 is TGCAGCGTTGTTAGTGTAGGGGAAGGTGAAGCTTTCTTT. The encoded protein is CSVVSVGEGEAFF. This rearrangement joins TRBV29-1 to TRBJ1-1; D is perhaps TRBD1 (5 bases). Germline CDR1 reads SQVTM; CDR2 reads ANQGSEA. The CDR3 spans 13 residues. The V and J ends lost 4 bases and 7 bases respectively, with 16 bases between them.

The gene calls are TRBV2 and TRBJ1-4; 7 bases are shared with TRBD1. CDR3 length: 15 residues. In germline, CDR1 is SNHLY, CDR2 FYNNEI. After removal of 5 bases from V and 6 bases from J, the junction contained 9 bases not matched to a gene. CDR3 nucleotide sequence: TGTGCCAGCAGTTTACAGGGACAGTCCCATGAAAAACTGTTTTTT. It is translated as CASSLQGQSHEKLFF. Looking up the rest from reference TRBV2 and TRBJ1-4 gives the full variable domain: EPEVTQTPSHQVTQMGQEVILRCVPISNHLYFYWYRQILGQKVEFLVSFYNNEISEKSEIFDDQFSVERPDGSNFTLKIRSTKLEDSAMYFCASSLQGQSHEKLFFGSGTQLSVL.

There are a few counts of this clone. The J gene is TRBJ1-2, the V gene TRBV29-1, with no clear D. Germline CDR1 reads SQVTM; CDR2 reads ANQGSEA. The ends were cut back, 5 bases at V and 1 base at J, with 11 bases in the middle. The CDR3 has 13 amino acids. The CDR3 nucleotides read TGCAGCGTTTCCGGACGGCTTAACTATGGCTACACCTTC. This encodes CSVSGRLNYGYTF.

V and J are TRBV5-5 and TRBJ2-5, with 8 bases identical to TRBD2. Per the germline V gene, CDR1 is SGHKS and CDR2 is YYEKEE (reference sequence). This CDR3 has 13 residues. V was clipped by 4 bases and J by 5 bases; unmatched bases: 4. The CDR3 coding sequence is TGTGCCAGCAGCCGGGGGGGCCTGGAGACCCAGTACTTC. As protein: CASSRGGLETQYF.

Notes on this clone: Additional DNA sequences in this sample encode the identical CDR3. V gene TRBV21-1 combines with J gene TRBJ2-6. TRBV21-1 is labeled a pseudogene. The CDR3 sequence is 12 residues long. Here the CDR3 reads CASKDGANVLTF. DNA of the CDR3: TGTGCCAGCAAGGATGGGGCCAACGTCCTGACTTTC.

Concerning this clone: The sample has other DNA sequences that encode this CDR3 too. The gene calls are TRBV19 and TRBJ1-1; no clear D gene. CDR3 length: 13 residues. Trimming left V 6 bases short and J 4 bases short, with 12 bases between. Looked up from germline, CDR1 is LNHDA and CDR2 is SQIVND (reference sequence). The CDR3 DNA is TGTGCCAGTAGGTGGGGAGGGAGCACTGAAGCTTTCTTT. Amino acids: CASRWGGSTEAFF. Filled out from reference TRBV19 and TRBJ1-1, the complete variable domain reads DGGITQSPKYLFRKEGQNVTLSCEQNLNHDAMYWYRQDPGQGLRLIYYSQIVNDFQKGDIAEGYSVSREKKESFPLTVTSAQKNPTAFYLCASRWGGSTEAFFGQGTRLTVV.

The chain links TRBV6-5 to TRBJ1-4; D remains unclear. The CDR3 consists of 15 residues. The germline CDR1 and CDR2 sequences are MNHEY and SVGAGI. The V gene lost 7 bases and the J gene lost 5 bases, with 17 bases spanning the gap. The CDR3 sequence: CASKRDGPLNEKLFF. In DNA form, the CDR3 reads TGTGCCAGCAAGCGCGACGGACCGTTAAATGAAAAACTGTTTTTT.

V usage is TRBV5-4 and J usage is TRBJ2-2, with D maybe TRBD2 (5 bases). The CDR3 is 12 amino acids. CDR1 is SGHNT, CDR2 YYREEE, per germline (reference sequence). Deletions cut 5 bases from V and 5 bases from J, with 7 bases between. The CDR3 sequence: CASSWRTGELFF. The CDR3 nucleotides read TGTGCCAGCAGTTGGAGGACCGGGGAGCTGTTTTTT.

V is TRBV7-6 and J is TRBJ2-7; 11 nucleotides match TRBD2. Germline loops: CDR1 SGHVS, CDR2 FNYEAQ. The CDR3 sequence is 15 residues long. V lost 1 base, J lost 2 bases, and 1 base stayed unmatched. The CDR3 DNA reads TGTGCCAGCAGCTTAGGGGGACTAGCGGCCTACGAGCAGTACTTC. Its translation: CASSLGGLAAYEQYF.

The chain uses TRBV5-6 and TRBJ1-2, with TRBD1 identical over 9 bases. Germline CDR1 is SGHDT and CDR2 is YYEEEE. The ends lost 0 bases at V and 6 bases at J; junction bases unmatched: 6. CDR3 length equals 15 residues. The CDR3 here is CASSLGDRESHGYTF. The CDR3, as DNA: TGTGCCAGCAGCTTGGGGGACAGGGAATCCCATGGCTACACCTTC.

Written as DNA, the CDR3 is TGTGCCAGCAGCTTAGCGTCATACAGGATTAATGAAAAACTGTTTTTT. Encoded protein: CASSLASYRINEKLFF. The chain recombines TRBV7-2 with TRBJ1-4; TRBD1 might be the D (5 bases). The V end was cut by 0 bases, the J end by 4 bases, with 12 bases between. This CDR3 has 16 amino acids. Germline-derived CDR1 and CDR2 are SGHTA and FQGNSA.

To note about this clone: Other DNA sequences in the sample encode the same CDR3. The chain recombines TRBV11-3 with TRBJ2-2, with 9 bases matching TRBD2. Germline-derived CDR1 and CDR2 are SGHNT and YENEEA. With V trimmed by 2 bases and J by 3 bases, 4 bases remained unmatched. The CDR3 is made up of 16 amino acids. The DNA for the CDR3 is TGTGCCAGCAGCTTAATGCGGGGGGGGGACACCGGGGAGCTGTTTTTT. It yields the protein CASSLMRGGDTGELFF. The whole variable domain, filled in from reference TRBV11-3 and TRBJ2-2, reads EAGVVQSPRYKIIEKKQPVAFWCNPISGHNTLYWYLQNLGQGPELLIRYENEEAVDDSQLPKDRFSAERLKGVDSTLKIQPAELGDSAVYLCASSLMRGGDTGELFFGEGSRLTVL.

J is TRBJ2-1 and V is TRBV11-2, with no clear D. Germline V gene lookup returns CDR1 SGHAT and CDR2 FQNNGV. Trimming shortened V by 0 bases and J by 0 bases, and 15 bases separated the two germline ends. There are 18 residues in the CDR3. CDR3 amino acids: CASSLDRLHLGSYNEQFF. The DNA of the CDR3 is TGTGCCAGCAGCTTAGATCGACTCCACCTGGGCTCCTACAATGAGCAGTTCTTC.

The chain carries TRBV6-5 and TRBJ2-7; D unresolved. This CDR3 has 15 amino acids. Germline V gene data show CDR1 as MNHEY and CDR2 as SVGAGI. The V end was cut by 0 bases, the J end by 5 bases, with 14 bases between. The DNA for the CDR3 is TGTGCCAGCAGTTACTCGAAGGTGAGGCCCCACGAGCAGTACTTC. This sequence encodes CASSYSKVRPHEQYF.

The chain links TRBV19 to TRBJ1-6; the D gene is possibly TRBD1 (5 bases). Between the trimmed V and J ends, which lost 5 bases and 6 bases, there was a span of 8 bases. The CDR3 spans 13 residues. Per the germline V gene, CDR1 is LNHDA and CDR2 is SQIVND (reference sequence). CDR3 protein: CASSDSFNSPLHF. CDR3 DNA: TGTGCCAGTAGTGACAGTTTTAATTCACCCCTCCACTTT.

The V gene is TRBV7-9, the J gene TRBJ2-7, with D perhaps given as TRBD1 or TRBD2 (6 bases each). The CDR3 length is 14 residues. Germline V gene data show CDR1 as SEHNR and CDR2 as FQNEAQ (reference sequence). The germline V and J ends were trimmed by 4 bases and 7 bases, with 17 bases remaining between them. CDR3: CASSSTGGQGEQYF. As DNA, the CDR3 is TGTGCCAGCAGCTCGACAGGAGGGCAGGGGGAGCAGTACTTC.

The rearrangement uses TRBV19 and TRBJ1-1; tentatively, D is TRBD1 (5 bases). CDR3 size: 13 residues. Germline V gene data show CDR1 as LNHDA and CDR2 as SQIVND (reference sequence). Trimming took off 1 base at V and 9 bases at J, with 12 bases between the two ends. The DNA of the CDR3 is TGTGCCAGTAGTATAGTTCTCCAGGGACAAGCTTTCTTT. As protein: CASSIVLQGQAFF.

This rearrangement joins TRBV30 to TRBJ2-3; D ambiguous. Trimming cost V 0 bases and J 5 bases, with 3 bases left between them. The CDR3 spans 11 residues. The germline CDR1 and CDR2 sequences are GTSNPN and SVGIG (reference sequence). DNA of the CDR3: TGTGCCTGGAGTGTGATAGATACGCAGTATTTT. Its protein product is CAWSVIDTQYF.

The chain is built from TRBV28 and TRBJ1-2; TRBD1 is a possible D gene (5 bases). V lost 10 bases to trimming and J lost 4 bases, with 13 bases between them. This CDR3 has 12 residues. Germline values: CDR1 MDHEN, CDR2 SYDVKM. The CDR3 sequence: CANGDRGYGYTF. The CDR3, as DNA: TGTGCCAACGGAGATAGGGGCTATGGCTACACCTTC.

The chain is built from TRBV4-1 and TRBJ1-2, with D hard to call. The CDR3 spans 13 residues. V was cut by 1 base and J by 2 bases, with 5 bases left in between. Germline CDR1 is MGHRA and CDR2 is YSYEKL. The CDR3 nucleotides read TGCGCCAGCAGCCAAGTGGGAAACTATGGCTACACCTTC. Encoded protein: CASSQVGNYGYTF.

This chain connects TRBV10-2 to TRBJ1-4, with D perhaps matching TRBD1 (6 bases). Trimming took 10 bases from V and 4 from J, leaving 16 bases between them. The CDR3 is 14 amino acids. Per germline, CDR1 WSHSY and CDR2 SAAADI. The CDR3 sequence: CATNPQGGNEKLFF. For the CDR3, the DNA is TGCGCCACCAATCCACAGGGAGGTAATGAAAAACTGTTTTTT.

This chain joins TRBV9 and TRBJ2-7; TRBD1 or TRBD2 may be the D gene (6 bases each). The V end was cut by 0 bases, the J end by 0 bases, with 19 bases between. This CDR3 is 18 amino acids long. CDR1 is SGDLS and CDR2 is YYNGEE in the germline V gene. This CDR3 is CASSVAPSRGGTSYEQYF. CDR3 DNA sequence: TGTGCCAGCAGCGTAGCACCTTCCAGGGGCGGGACCTCCTACGAGCAGTACTTC.

The chain uses TRBV11-3 and TRBJ1-3; D is unclear. The V end was cut by 4 bases, the J end by 0 bases, with 4 bases between. Germline V gives CDR1 SGHNT, CDR2 YENEEA. CDR3 length equals 13 residues. The CDR3 DNA reads as TGTGCCAGCAGCTCACTCTCTGGAAACACCATATATTTT. Translated: CASSSLSGNTIYF.